The T cell receptor beta chain described here comes from a study of shared clonotypes between healthy human individuals. Study in general: Every donor yielded three CD4 naive, three CD4 memory, two CD8 naive and one CD8 memory plate.

Here immunoSEQ multiplex PCR was the method, and the copy in TCRdb shows in-frame clones only, minus some. The table records around 700,000 clones, around 90% of them present only once. Naive CD8 cells were CD45RO-negative, positively selected for CCR7, excluding terminally differentiated effector memory CD45RA+ cells. Germline CDR1 and CDR2: LNHDA and SQIVND (reference sequence). Between the trimmed V and J ends, which lost 6 bases and 4 bases, there was a span of 11 bases. This CDR3 has 13 amino acids. The origin of this receptor is a man younger than 40 in good health. The chain recombines TRBV19 with TRBJ2-3, with TRBD2 as a possible D gene (6 bases). Sequencing was carried out using naive CD8+ T cells sorted from blood. The CDR3, as DNA: TGTGCCAGTAGGGCGGGCGGGGCAGATACGCAGTATTTT. Translating it yields CASRAGGADTQYF.